The 22 T cell receptor beta chains below were found in one sample sequenced in a study of T cell responses to AZD1222 COVID-19 vaccine. The protocol was immunoSEQ multiplex PCR, while the TCRdb copy is restricted to in-frame clones and leaves out a portion. In the table there are 150,000 to 200,000 clones, 70% to 90% of which are singletons. Sequencing was performed on peripheral blood, taken 28 days after the second AZD1222 dose. The source of these receptors is an adult who received the AZD1222 COVID-19 vaccine.

The V gene is TRBV3-1 (or the pseudogene TRBV3-2), the J gene TRBJ2-3; 8 bases match TRBD2. CDR3 length: 20 residues. The V gene's germline CDR1 is LGHDT and CDR2 YNNKEL (reference sequence). Trimming took 1 base from V and 0 from J; bases not matched to a gene: 15. CDR3 in DNA: TGTGCCAGCAGCCAAGGAGTAGGACTTACTAGCGGAACTAGCACAGATACGCAGTATTTT. Its protein product is CASSQGVGLTSGTSTDTQYF.

This chain connects TRBV6-5 to TRBJ1-1; D may be TRBD1 (5 bases). CDR3 length: 14 amino acids. V lost 7 bases and J lost 2, with 14 bases in between. Germline V gives CDR1 MNHEY, CDR2 SVGAGI. The CDR3 is CASIGNRLNTEAFF. CDR3 nucleotide sequence: TGTGCCAGCATCGGAAACAGGCTAAACACTGAAGCTTTCTTT.

This sequence joins TRBV6-5 and TRBJ1-4; D perhaps matches TRBD1 (5 bases). Trimming took off 5 bases at V and 8 bases at J, with 15 bases between the two ends. Germline V CDR1 and CDR2: MNHEY, SVGAGI. The CDR3 covers 14 residues. The CDR3 protein is CASSTGGSMEKLFF. Written as DNA, the CDR3 is TGTGCCAGCAGTACGGGGGGATCAATGGAAAAACTGTTTTTT.

J is TRBJ2-7 and V is TRBV9, with TRBD2 matching 10 bases. The ends lost 4 bases at V and 0 bases at J; junction bases unmatched: 10. Germline V lookup: CDR1 SGDLS, CDR2 YYNGEE. The CDR3 has 17 residues. The chain's CDR3 is CASSPTAGTSASYEQYF. The CDR3, as DNA: TGTGCCAGCAGCCCAACAGCCGGGACTAGCGCCTCCTACGAGCAGTACTTC.

This chain uses TRBV12-3 or TRBV12-4 with TRBJ2-7; either TRBD1 or TRBD2 may fit D (5 bases each). The CDR3 spans 12 residues. V was clipped by 6 bases and J by 5 bases, with 11 bases between them. CDR3 region: CASRTGHHEQYF. In DNA form, the CDR3 reads TGTGCCAGCAGGACGGGGCACCACGAGCAGTACTTC.

This clone is a singleton in its sample. This rearrangement joins TRBV4-2 to TRBJ2-7; D is undetermined. This CDR3 comprises 13 residues. The germline gives CDR1 LGHNA, CDR2 YNFKEQ. Trimming shortened V by 4 bases and J by 5 bases, and 12 bases separated the two germline ends. CDR3 residues: CASSPSFRNEQYF. DNA of the CDR3: TGTGCCAGCAGCCCCTCCTTCAGAAACGAGCAGTACTTC.

The rearrangement joins TRBV6-5 to TRBJ2-1; 10 nucleotides line up with TRBD2. This CDR3 contains 14 residues. Unmatched junction bases numbered 11, after V lost 8 bases and J lost 10 bases. Germline lookup yields CDR1 MNHEY and CDR2 SVGAGI. In DNA, the CDR3 is TGTGCCAGCGCTGAGGCTAGCGGGAGACGCGAGCAGTTCTTC. Its translation: CASAEASGRREQFF.

The chain joins TRBV5-4 to TRBJ2-1; 12 nucleotides agree with TRBD2. This CDR3 has 14 amino acids. Germline lookup yields CDR1 SGHNT and CDR2 YYREEE (reference sequence). V was pared by 10 bases and J by 7 bases, with 9 bases of the junction left unmatched. CDR3 sequence reads: CAGRLAGEGNEQFF. CDR3 in DNA: TGTGCCGGACGACTAGCGGGAGAGGGAAATGAGCAGTTCTTC.

This rearrangement joins TRBV6-6 to TRBJ2-2; 7 positions match TRBD1. The germline V gene has CDR1 MNHNY and CDR2 SVGAGI (reference sequence). The V segment lost 6 bases and the J segment 3 bases; nucleotides outside the gene matches: 7. This CDR3 has 15 amino acids. CDR3 coding DNA: TGTGCCAGCAGGCAGACAGGGACCTACACCGGGGAGCTGTTTTTT. This codes for CASRQTGTYTGELFF.

The chain couples TRBV6-1 to TRBJ2-7; perhaps TRBD2 as D (6 bases). The CDR3 totals 15 residues. Trimming left V 2 bases short and J 2 bases short, with 13 bases between. Per germline, CDR1 MNHNS and CDR2 SASEGT. This CDR3 is CASSEWGPGAYEQYF. Written as DNA, the CDR3 is TGTGCCAGCAGTGAATGGGGACCGGGAGCCTACGAGCAGTACTTC.

Only one count was recorded for this clone. V gene TRBV7-2 combines with J gene TRBJ2-2; D not resolved. Germline V gene lookup returns CDR1 SGHTA and CDR2 FQGNSA. CDR3 length: 14 amino acids. Between the trimmed V and J ends, which lost 4 bases and 4 bases, there was a span of 10 bases. The CDR3 sequence is CASSSGASTGELFF. CDR3 coding DNA: TGTGCCAGCAGCTCAGGAGCTAGCACCGGGGAGCTGTTTTTT. Supplemented by reference TRBV7-2 and TRBJ2-2, the full variable domain reads GAGVSQSPSNKVTEKGKDVELRCDPISGHTALYWYRQSLGQGLEFLIYFQGNSAPDKSGLPSDRFSAERTGGSVSTLTIQRTQQEDSAVYLCASSSGASTGELFFGEGSRLTVL.

The chain carries TRBV28 and TRBJ1-4; the D gene is possibly TRBD1 (5 bases). Deletions cut 6 bases from V and 0 bases from J, with 11 bases between. The CDR3 consists of 15 residues. Per the germline V gene, CDR1 is MDHEN and CDR2 is SYDVKM. The chain's CDR3 is CASSRPGATNEKLFF. Written as DNA, the CDR3 is TGTGCCAGCAGCCGCCCGGGGGCAACTAATGAAAAACTGTTTTTT.

The V call is TRBV9, the J call TRBJ2-3, with D perhaps matching TRBD1 (5 bases). Germline assignment: CDR1 SGDLS and CDR2 YYNGEE. This CDR3 has 17 amino acids. The V end was cut by 2 bases, the J end by 6 bases, with 22 bases between. In DNA form, the CDR3 reads TGTGCCAGCAGCGTTTCGACAGTTCTCCTTAAAGACGATACGCAGTATTTT. It translates to CASSVSTVLLKDDTQYF.

The rearrangement links TRBV9 to TRBJ2-6; D might be TRBD1 (6 bases). Germline V gene lookup returns CDR1 SGDLS and CDR2 YYNGEE. The CDR3 loop spans 15 amino acids. V lost 3 bases and J lost 2, with 9 bases in between. The CDR3 bases are TGTGCCAGCAGCGACCAGGGGACTGGGGCCAACGTCCTGACTTTC. This gives the protein CASSDQGTGANVLTF.

V and J are TRBV5-6 and TRBJ2-3; D gene uncertain. The CDR3 runs to 13 residues. Germline V lookup: CDR1 SGHDT, CDR2 YYEEEE. The V end lost 6 bases, the J end lost 2 bases, and 10 bases lay between the germline ends. The CDR3, as DNA: TGTGCCAGCAACAAGGATTACACAGATACGCAGTATTTT. Translation: CASNKDYTDTQYF.

The chain joins TRBV3-1 (or the pseudogene TRBV3-2) to TRBJ2-2; 10 bases match TRBD2. The J segment lost 6 bases and the V segment lost 1 base, leaving 5 bases of the junction unmatched. The V gene's germline CDR1 is LGHDT and CDR2 YNNKEL (reference sequence). This CDR3 contains 16 residues. The CDR3 spells CASSQVLAGYAGELFF. The CDR3 nucleotides are TGTGCCAGCAGCCAAGTACTAGCGGGATACGCCGGGGAGCTGTTTTTT.

Regarding this clone: Additional DNA sequences in this sample encode the identical CDR3. The rearrangement uses TRBV4-2 and TRBJ1-1; TRBD1 aligns across 10 bases. The CDR3 consists of 15 residues. Germline V gives CDR1 LGHNA, CDR2 YNFKEQ. V lost 1 base and J lost 4; bases outside the gene matches: 3. CDR3 region: CASSQARTGGTEAFF. CDR3 sequence (DNA): TGTGCCAGCAGCCAAGCCCGGACAGGGGGCACTGAAGCTTTCTTT.

This clone was found a few times. The V gene is TRBV30, the J gene TRBJ2-3; D is possibly TRBD1 (5 bases). This CDR3 region has 13 residues. Germline V CDR1 and CDR2: GTSNPN, SVGIG (reference sequence). Trimming pared 2 bases from V and 3 bases from J, leaving 9 bases between. Written as DNA, the CDR3 is TGTGCCTGGAGTCAGGGCGCGACAGATACGCAGTATTTT. Translation gives CAWSQGATDTQYF.

The V gene is TRBV7-2, the J gene TRBJ1-2; D may be TRBD1 (6 bases). Trimming removed 4 bases at V and 4 bases at J, with 19 bases between. This CDR3 comprises 16 residues. The germline V gene has CDR1 SGHTA and CDR2 FQGNSA. The CDR3 region is CASSSPPQGRIYGYTF. The CDR3, as DNA: TGTGCCAGCAGCTCACCCCCGCAGGGGCGTATCTATGGCTACACCTTC.

The chain joins TRBV5-1 to TRBJ2-7; possible D gene TRBD1, 5 bases. The CDR3 has 16 amino acids. Germline CDR1 is SGHRS and CDR2 is YFSETQ. V lost 0 bases, J lost 3 bases, and 16 bases lay in between. CDR3 sequence: CASSLVFPARDYEQYF. The DNA for the CDR3 is TGCGCCAGCAGCTTGGTGTTTCCAGCCAGGGACTACGAGCAGTACTTC.

The rearrangement joins TRBV28 to TRBJ1-4, with 12 bases lining up with TRBD1. Germline assignment: CDR1 MDHEN and CDR2 SYDVKM. V gave up 5 bases and J gave up 0 bases; unmatched junction bases: 4. The CDR3 spans 17 residues. The DNA for the CDR3 is TGTGCCAGCAGTCGGGACAGGGGGCTAGCAACTAATGAAAAACTGTTTTTT. Residues: CASSRDRGLATNEKLFF.

The J gene is TRBJ2-1, the V gene TRBV9; 8 nucleotides match TRBD1. The CDR3 is 15 amino acids. The V gene's germline CDR1 is SGDLS and CDR2 YYNGEE. V gave up 3 bases and J gave up 2 bases; unmatched junction bases: 4. CDR3 protein: CASSDSGQAYNEQFF. The CDR3 DNA reads TGTGCCAGCAGCGATTCGGGACAGGCCTACAATGAGCAGTTCTTC.